The clone carrying this T cell receptor (beta chain) has only a few counts. Antigen unknown. Libraries of TCR beta came from quantitative 5'-RACE with molecular barcodes. Via MiXCR, TCRdb re-called the 5' RACE reads, giving one row per CDR3 protein. In the table there are around 770,000 distinct CDR3 sequences, approximately 10% of which are singletons. The data belong to a study of CD8 T cells in ankylosing spondylitis. Study-level findings and limits: Ankylosing spondylitis blood seemed to carry a telltale TCR beta motif made of several highly homologous variants. Relatively scarce in peripheral blood, disease-linked clones were CD8+. Certain motif variants had earlier appeared in reactive arthritis synovial fluid and blood. From matched ankylosing spondylitis synovial fluid, disease-linked clones were reportedly recovered at significantly enriched levels.

This CDR3 has 15 residues. The ends lost 3 bases at V and 4 bases at J; junction bases unmatched: 10. The V gene's germline CDR1 is DFQATT and CDR2 SNEGSKA (reference sequence). The chain combines TRBV20-1 with TRBJ2-7; 9 bases are a match to TRBD2. The sample consisted of blood, either unsorted or a sorted T cell fraction (not recorded which). The clonotype originates from a male donor with ankylosing spondylitis. The CDR3 DNA follows: TGCAGTGCTAGCCCCGGGACTAGCTTTTCTTACGAGCAGTACTTC. Its translation: CSASPGTSFSYEQYF.